The 25 T cell receptor beta chains listed next were all sequenced from one sample in a study of CD8 T cells in Susac syndrome (dated by TCRdb to the late 2010s). Receptor libraries were prepared by the immunoSEQ multiplex PCR assay. RNA was extracted using the RNeasy kit, and about 0.5 to 1 microgram was reverse transcribed with random hexamers. In TCRdb, the public reads were trimmed at Q25 with fastp and aligned with MiXCR, with productive beta chains retained. A single entry per CDR3 protein holds the most common genes and DNA from its merged rows. In all, the sample holds around 160,000 distinct CDR3 sequences, and 90% to 95% of those were seen once. About 0.13% of the sample goes to the ten largest clones. Sequencing used CD4+ T cells from PBMCs. The receptors stem from a human donor in good health.

The chain couples TRBV3-1 to TRBJ1-1; TRBD1 aligns across 8 bases. CDR1 LGHDT and CDR2 YNNKEL come from the germline V gene (reference sequence). V lost 1 base, J lost 4 bases, and 5 bases stayed unmatched. The CDR3 is 15 residues long. The CDR3 coding sequence is TGTGCCAGCAGCCAAGCCGGACAGGGTAGCACTGAAGCTTTCTTT. Protein product: CASSQAGQGSTEAFF. The variable domain in full, with the rest retrieved from reference TRBV3-1 and TRBJ1-1, is DTAVSQTPKYLVTQMGNDKSIKCEQNLGHDTMYWYKQDSKKFLKIMFSYNNKELIINETVPNRFSPKSPDKAHLNLHINSLELGDSAVYFCASSQAGQGSTEAFFGQGTRLTVV.

The chain is built from TRBV12-3 or TRBV12-4 and TRBJ2-2; no reliable D call. With 0 bases removed from V and 7 bases from J, the gap between germline ends came to 9 bases. This CDR3 is 14 amino acids long. The DNA for the CDR3 is TGTGCCAGCAGTTTAGCGAATGGGTTCGGGGAGCTGTTTTTT. This translates into CASSLANGFGELFF.

The V call is TRBV27, the J call TRBJ1-2; 9 positions agree with TRBD1. Germline trimming cut 2 bases from V and 8 bases from J; bases unmatched to any gene: 9. CDR3 length: 15 amino acids. CDR1 and CDR2 (germline): MNHEY, SMNVEV (reference sequence). This chain's CDR3 is CASSLHLGQGGGYTF. The CDR3 nucleotides are TGTGCCAGCAGTTTACATTTGGGACAGGGCGGAGGCTACACCTTC.

V gene TRBV18 combines with J gene TRBJ2-7; 10 bases are a match to TRBD1. V lost 0 bases to trimming and J lost 2 bases; unmatched junction nucleotides: 4. The CDR3 has 16 amino acids. Germline CDR1 reads KGHSH; CDR2 reads LQKENI. The CDR3, as DNA: TGTGCCAGCTCACCACCGGGACAGGGGTCACCCTACGAGCAGTACTTC. Its translation: CASSPPGQGSPYEQYF. The variable domain in full, with the rest retrieved from reference TRBV18 and TRBJ2-7, is NAGVMQNPRHLVRRRGQEARLRCSPMKGHSHVYWYRQLPEEGLKFMVYLQKENIIDESGMPKERFSAEFPKEGPSILRIQQVVRGDSAAYFCASSPPGQGSPYEQYFGPGTRLTVT.

The chain couples TRBV5-1 to TRBJ1-4, with 7 nucleotides matching TRBD1. The germline V gene has CDR1 SGHRS and CDR2 YFSETQ. The CDR3 totals 13 residues. The V and J ends lost 3 bases and 13 bases, in that order; junction bases with no gene match: 9. The CDR3 protein is CASSSEGDSSLFF. The CDR3 region has the DNA TGCGCCAGCAGCTCTGAGGGGGACAGTTCACTGTTTTTT. The whole variable domain, remainder taken from reference TRBV5-1 and TRBJ1-4, is KAGVTQTPRYLIKTRGQQVTLSCSPISGHRSVSWYQQTPGQGLQFLFEYFSETQRNKGNFPGRFSGRQFSNSRSEMNVSTLELGDSALYLCASSSEGDSSLFFGSGTQLSVL.

The rearrangement joins TRBV7-8 to TRBJ2-1; tentative D call: TRBD2 (6 bases). There are 16 residues in the CDR3. Trimming removed 5 bases at V and 7 bases at J, with 21 bases between. From germline, CDR1 is SGHVS and CDR2 FQNEAQ. DNA of the CDR3: TGTGCCAGCAGCGGGGGTTCCGGGGGTTATGTAAATGAGCAGTTCTTC. As protein: CASSGGSGGYVNEQFF.

The V call is TRBV15, the J call TRBJ2-1; 8 bases are shared with TRBD2. V lost 5 bases and J lost 8; bases outside the gene matches: 14. Germline V gene sequence: CDR1 LNHNV, CDR2 YYDKDF (reference sequence). The CDR3 is made up of 16 amino acids. CDR3 in DNA: TGTGCCACCAGCGGGCTGGCGGGGGGTATCATGGATGAGCAGTTCTTC. Translating it yields CATSGLAGGIMDEQFF.

This chain links TRBV3-1 with TRBJ2-2; D unresolved. The CDR3 spans 12 residues. From germline, CDR1 is LGHDT and CDR2 YNNKEL (reference sequence). Trimming took off 3 bases at V and 9 bases at J, with 8 bases between the two ends. The CDR3 nucleotides are TGTGCCAGCAGCCATGATAGCTGGGAGCTGTTTTTT. It specifies CASSHDSWELFF.

This clonotype was counted at least ten times. The chain is built from TRBV12-3 or TRBV12-4 and TRBJ2-7, with D unclear. Trimming removed 6 bases at V and 3 bases at J, with 6 bases between. The CDR3 covers 11 residues. The CDR3 DNA sequence: TGTGCCAGCAGCTTGGGCTACGAGCAGTACTTC. It is translated as CASSLGYEQYF.

CDR3 loop: CASSSGLAGDTDTQYF. CDR3 nucleotide sequence: TGTGCCAGCAGCTCGGGACTAGCGGGAGACACAGATACGCAGTATTTT. The chain combines TRBV12-3 or TRBV12-4 with TRBJ2-3; 14 bases align to TRBD2. Trimming took 6 bases from V and 2 from J; bases not matched to a gene: 4. This CDR3 has 16 residues.

The chain employs TRBV20-1 and TRBJ1-4; D remains unclear. CDR1 DFQATT and CDR2 SNEGSKA come from the germline V gene (reference sequence). V lost 6 bases and J lost 3, with 14 bases in between. The CDR3 runs to 14 residues. DNA of the CDR3: TGCAGTGCGGACCGCCCCCTGTCTAATGAAAAACTGTTTTTT. Its translation is CSADRPLSNEKLFF.

The V call is TRBV20-1, the J call TRBJ1-5; no reliable D call. Per germline, CDR1 DFQATT and CDR2 SNEGSKA (reference sequence). The V gene lost 7 bases and the J gene lost 3 bases, with 10 bases spanning the gap. The CDR3 is made up of 12 amino acids. CDR3 DNA: TGCAGTGTCGGACGGAACAATCAGCCCCAGCATTTT. Protein sequence: CSVGRNNQPQHF.

The CDR3 DNA follows: TGTGCCAGCAGCCAAGCCGGAGCGCCAGAGACCCAGTACTTC. Translated, it gives CASSQAGAPETQYF. The chain couples TRBV3-1 to TRBJ2-5; D remains ambiguous. Looked up from germline, CDR1 is LGHDT and CDR2 is YNNKEL (reference sequence). The CDR3 is made up of 14 amino acids. Trimming took 1 base from V and 4 from J, leaving 10 bases between them.

V gene TRBV7-8 combines with J gene TRBJ2-1; unclear D gene. There are 13 residues in the CDR3. Germline V CDR1 and CDR2: SGHVS, FQNEAQ. Deletions cut 5 bases from V and 9 bases from J, with 14 bases between. CDR3 sequence reads: CASSPSSGGEQFF. The CDR3 DNA reads as TGTGCCAGCAGCCCCTCCTCGGGCGGTGAGCAGTTCTTC.

The chain has TRBV27 and TRBJ2-2, with 7 nucleotides matching TRBD1. Germline CDR1 reads MNHEY; CDR2 reads SMNVEV (reference sequence). V trimming: 0 bases; J trimming: 8 bases; junction bases outside the gene matches: 12. The length of the CDR3 is 17 residues. CDR3 nucleotides: TGTGCCAGCAGTTTATCGTACCAGGGGGTGAGGGAAGGGGAGCTGTTTTTT. This gives the protein CASSLSYQGVREGELFF.

V usage is TRBV3-1 and J usage is TRBJ2-5, with TRBD2 matching 9 bases. This CDR3 has 16 amino acids. Germline V gene data show CDR1 as LGHDT and CDR2 as YNNKEL (reference sequence). J was trimmed by 5 bases and V by 3 bases; bases with no gene match: 10. The CDR3 region has the DNA TGTGCCAGCAGCCAGGGCCAGCGGGGGGCCGGCGAGACCCAGTACTTC. Protein product: CASSQGQRGAGETQYF.

This chain connects TRBV5-1 to TRBJ2-3, with D possibly being TRBD1 or TRBD2 (5 bases each). The CDR3 loop spans 14 amino acids. The V end was cut by 1 base, the J end by 5 bases, with 11 bases between. Germline V gene lookup returns CDR1 SGHRS and CDR2 YFSETQ. The chain's CDR3 is CASSLSGQEDTQYF. For the CDR3, the DNA is TGCGCCAGCAGCTTGTCGGGGCAGGAAGATACGCAGTATTTT.

CDR3 nucleotides: TGCAGTGCTAAGACGGACAGGGTAGGTCAGCCCCAGCATTTT. Protein: CSAKTDRVGQPQHF. The chain recombines TRBV20-1 with TRBJ1-5; TRBD1 matches at 8 bases. The germline CDR1 and CDR2 sequences are DFQATT and SNEGSKA (reference sequence). The CDR3 sequence is 14 residues long. V gave up 4 bases and J gave up 6 bases; unmatched junction bases: 8.

The rearrangement uses TRBV29-1 and TRBJ1-1, with D unresolved. With 4 bases removed from V and 1 base from J, the gap between germline ends came to 10 bases. This CDR3 has 13 amino acids. Germline CDR1 reads SQVTM; CDR2 reads ANQGSEA. The CDR3 reads CSVAPGRNTEAFF. The CDR3 DNA reads TGCAGCGTTGCGCCGGGGAGGAACACTGAAGCTTTCTTT.

V gene TRBV3-1 combines with J gene TRBJ1-2, with D unclear. V was pared by 2 bases and J by 4 bases, with 11 bases between. The CDR3 extends over 14 amino acids. Germline CDR1 reads LGHDT; CDR2 reads YNNKEL (reference sequence). CDR3 coding DNA: TGTGCCAGCAGCCAACTGCTAGGTTTCTATGGCTACACCTTC. It specifies CASSQLLGFYGYTF.

The chain employs TRBV20-1 and TRBJ1-2; D is ambiguous. The germline CDR1 and CDR2 sequences are DFQATT and SNEGSKA (reference sequence). Trimming left V 6 bases short and J 5 bases short, with 16 bases between. The CDR3 runs 13 residues. The CDR3: CSALPGFLYGYTF. The CDR3 region has the DNA TGCAGTGCCCTCCCCGGGTTCCTTTATGGCTACACCTTC.

The rearrangement joins TRBV7-6 to TRBJ2-3, with TRBD2 identical over 7 bases. The CDR3 has 15 amino acids. Germline-derived CDR1 and CDR2 are SGHVS and FNYEAQ. The V and J ends lost 6 bases and 2 bases, in that order; junction bases with no gene match: 8. The CDR3 here is CASSTLRGDTDTQYF. The CDR3 coding sequence is TGTGCCAGCAGTACCTTACGGGGGGACACAGATACGCAGTATTTT.

The CDR3 loop is CASQFTTGGGTYNEQFF. The CDR3 DNA reads as TGCGCCAGCCAGTTTACAACTGGCGGGGGGACCTACAATGAGCAGTTCTTC. The gene calls are TRBV5-1 and TRBJ2-1; 8 bases line up with TRBD2. Germline V gene data show CDR1 as SGHRS and CDR2 as YFSETQ. The CDR3 is 17 residues long. Germline trimming cut 7 bases from V and 2 bases from J; bases unmatched to any gene: 14.

The genes are TRBV4-2 and TRBJ1-5; TRBD1 matches at 10 bases. V trimming: 5 bases; J trimming: 9 bases; junction bases outside the gene matches: 10. Germline CDR1 is LGHNA and CDR2 is YNFKEQ. This CDR3 is 15 amino acids long. CDR3 region: CASSESDRGQGPQHF. The CDR3 nucleotides read TGTGCCAGCAGCGAGTCCGACAGGGGGCAAGGGCCCCAGCATTTT.

The gene calls are TRBV11-2 and TRBJ2-3; D possibly corresponds to TRBD2 (6 bases). The germline CDR1 and CDR2 sequences are SGHAT and FQNNGV. The V gene lost 5 bases and the J gene lost 3 bases, with 24 bases spanning the gap. This CDR3 has 18 amino acids. CDR3 in DNA: TGTGCCAGCAGCACCACACGGGGGACTGCGCGGGCGACAGATACGCAGTATTTT. It translates to CASSTTRGTARATDTQYF.